The sample holds many counts of the clone carrying this T cell receptor (beta chain). Germline lookup yields CDR1 SGHTA and CDR2 FQGNSA. The V segment lost 1 base and the J segment 4 bases; nucleotides outside the gene matches: 9. The CDR3 has 17 residues. The entry originates in a study of T cells in Graves' hyperthyroidism and ophthalmopathy. The investigators amplified TCR beta CDR3 regions from RNA transcripts. The TCR CDR3 first-round RT-PCR relied on the HTBI primer set. TCRdb itself ran the multiplex PCR reads through MiXCR, one entry per CDR3 protein. The sample carries about half a million distinct CDR3 sequences, about 16% recorded once.

The chain employs TRBV7-2 and TRBJ2-5, with TRBD2 matching over 10 bases. The TCR comes from a woman in her twenties or thirties with Graves' ophthalmopathy. What was sequenced was blood. The CDR3 region has the DNA TGTGCCAGCAGCTTAGTGCCCATCGGGACTAGCGTAGAGACCCAGTACTTC. Encoded protein: CASSLVPIGTSVETQYF.